A selection of T cell receptor beta chains follows, all from one sample in a study of shared clonotypes between healthy human individuals. The data were produced by immunoSEQ multiplex PCR, yet TCRdb's version contains in-frame clones alone and is incomplete. The sample has 980,000 or so clones; approximately 80% are singletons. Sequenced sample: memory CD4+ T cells sorted from blood. Every receptor here comes from a man aged 18 to 29 in good health. Both conserved end residues are part of each CDR3. Each record gives: D gene, clone size, J gene, V gene, CDR3 protein, CDR3 DNA. The D gene is left open where the match is weak. Rows may omit the clone size; those that give it use once, few, many or a size class.

TRBD2 | - | TRBJ2-1 | TRBV5-4 | CASSLVSAGGLNEQFF | TGTGCCAGCAGCTTGGTATCAGCGGGGGGATTAAATGAGCAGTTCTTC
- | few | TRBJ2-7 | TRBV4-1 | CASSQDQLFGGFNQQYF | TGCGCCAGCAGCCAAGATCAACTGTTCGGCGGGTTCAACCAGCAGTACTTC
- | - | TRBJ2-4 | TRBV30 | CAWNVGGADIQYF | TGTGCCTGGAATGTCGGGGGTGCCGACATTCAGTACTTC
- | - | TRBJ2-7 | TRBV20-1 | CSAGFWDEQYF | TGCAGTGCTGGCTTTTGGGACGAGCAGTACTTC
TRBD1 | - | TRBJ2-1 | TRBV5-1 | CASSLVGTEYNEQFF | TGCGCCAGCAGCTTGGTTGGGACAGAGTACAATGAGCAGTTCTTC
TRBD1 | - | TRBJ1-1 | TRBV19 | CASRSGGQTRVKNTEAFF | TGTGCCAGTAGGTCAGGGGGACAGACCAGGGTGAAGAACACTGAAGCTTTCTTT
TRBD2 | - | TRBJ2-1 | TRBV11-3 | CASSLVSGGPYNEQFF | TGTGCCAGCAGCTTAGTCAGCGGGGGGCCTTACAATGAGCAGTTCTTC
- | - | TRBJ1-1 | TRBV18 | CASSSGMDTEAFF | TGTGCCAGCTCATCGGGGATGGACACTGAAGCTTTCTTT
- | - | TRBJ1-5 | TRBV4-1 | CASSQVDIQPQHF | TGCGCCAGCAGCCAAGTAGATATTCAGCCCCAGCATTTT
- | many | TRBJ1-2 | TRBV6-5 | CASSYRHNYGYTF | TGTGCCAGCAGTTATCGACATAACTATGGCTACACCTTC
- | few | TRBJ1-1 | TRBV5-1 | CASSLRGNTEAFF | TGCGCCAGCAGCTTGCGGGGCAACACTGAAGCTTTCTTT
- | few | TRBJ1-3 | TRBV15 | CATSRSPGTFPNTIYF | TGTGCCACCAGCAGATCTCCCGGGACATTCCCAAACACCATATATTTT
- | few | TRBJ1-6 | TRBV7-2 | CASSLVSMGQRTNSPLHF | TGTGCCAGCAGCTTAGTGTCAATGGGCCAGAGAACTAATTCACCCCTCCACTTT
TRBD1 | - | TRBJ2-6 | TRBV29-1 | CSTTTGGLSGANVLTF | TGCAGCACCACGACAGGGGGCCTCTCTGGGGCCAACGTCCTGACTTTC
- | - | TRBJ2-3 | TRBV9 | CASSVGPGSSTDTQYF | TGTGCCAGCAGCGTAGGGCCAGGATCTAGCACAGATACGCAGTATTTT
- | - | TRBJ1-2 | TRBV27 | CASSSPSNRGGYTF | TGTGCCAGCAGTTCCCCGTCGAACCGGGGCGGCTACACCTTC
- | - | TRBJ2-3 | TRBV10-2 | CASSEGPPDTQYF | TGCGCCAGCAGTGAGGGGCCCCCAGATACGCAGTATTTT
- | - | TRBJ1-6 | TRBV9 | CASSVGTDNSPLHF | TGTGCCAGCAGCGTAGGGACAGACAATTCACCCCTCCACTTT
TRBD2 | - | TRBJ2-1 | TRBV5-4 | CASSLAGLDSYNEQFF | TGTGCCAGCAGCTTGGCGGGACTAGACTCCTACAATGAGCAGTTCTTC
- | - | TRBJ1-2 | TRBV5-4 | CASSRQRTATYGYTF | TGTGCCAGCAGCCGACAGAGGACAGCCACCTATGGCTACACCTTC
- | - | TRBJ1-2 | TRBV7-2 | CASSLGPGPVYGYTF | TGTGCCAGCAGCTTAGGCCCGGGCCCCGTCTATGGCTACACCTTC
- | - | TRBJ1-2 | TRBV19 | CASRESRANYGYTF | TGTGCCAGTAGAGAGAGCCGGGCTAACTATGGCTACACCTTC
- | - | TRBJ1-5 | TRBV29-1 | CSVRQSPLEGQPQHF | TGCAGCGTTAGGCAGTCGCCCTTAGAGGGTCAGCCCCAGCATTTT
TRBD2 | - | TRBJ2-1 | TRBV9 | CASSVGGRDYNEQFF | TGTGCCAGCAGCGTGGGCGGGAGGGACTACAATGAGCAGTTCTTC
- | - | TRBJ2-7 | TRBV20-1 | CSASHGYEQYF | TGCAGTGCTAGTCACGGCTACGAGCAGTACTTC
- | - | TRBJ2-3 | TRBV7-8 | CASSPRASADTQYF | TGTGCCAGCAGCCCCCGGGCCAGTGCAGATACGCAGTATTTT
- | - | TRBJ1-2 | TRBV9 | CASSVATYLGSLDMDGYTF | TGTGCCAGCAGCGTAGCTACCTACTTAGGGAGTCTGGATATGGATGGCTACACCTTC
- | - | TRBJ2-1 | TRBV15 | CATSRDRQANEQFF | TGTGCCACCAGCAGAGATAGACAGGCTAATGAGCAGTTCTTC
- | - | TRBJ1-1 | TRBV2 | CASSDGGTRDTEAFF | TGTGCCAGCAGTGACGGCGGGACAAGGGACACTGAAGCTTTCTTT
TRBD1 | - | TRBJ2-2 | TRBV25-1 | CASREQGRNTGELFF | TGTGCCAGCAGGGAACAGGGGAGGAACACCGGGGAGCTGTTTTTT
- | - | TRBJ2-1 | TRBV6-5 | CASSYSGASYNEQFF | TGTGCCAGCAGTTACTCAGGGGCTTCCTACAATGAGCAGTTCTTC
- | - | TRBJ1-2 | TRBV7-9 | CASSGSPYGYTF | TGTGCCAGCTCGGGCAGCCCCTATGGCTACACCTTC
TRBD1 | many | TRBJ1-5 | TRBV10-2 | CATSGTGGAHSNQPQHF | TGCGCCACTTCTGGGACAGGGGGAGCCCATAGCAATCAGCCCCAGCATTTT
TRBD1 | - | TRBJ2-6 | TRBV5-4 | CASSLVDRSSGANVLTF | TGTGCCAGCAGCTTGGTGGACAGGAGCTCTGGGGCCAACGTCCTGACTTTC
- | - | TRBJ2-7 | TRBV7-8 | CASTQRRDSYEQYF | TGTGCCAGCACCCAGAGGCGGGACTCCTACGAGCAGTACTTC
- | few | TRBJ2-5 | TRBV28 | CASSRSMTAQETQYF | TGTGCCAGCAGTCGAAGTATGACGGCACAAGAGACCCAGTACTTC
TRBD2 | - | TRBJ2-1 | TRBV9 | CASSGSGNEQFF | TGTGCCAGCAGCGGTAGCGGGAATGAGCAGTTCTTC
- | - | TRBJ1-2 | TRBV2 | CASRVTVYGYTF | TGTGCCAGCAGGGTGACTGTCTATGGCTACACCTTC
- | - | TRBJ2-1 | TRBV11-2 | CASSLSLTHNEQFF | TGTGCCAGCAGCTTATCTCTTACCCACAATGAGCAGTTCTTC
- | - | TRBJ2-1 | TRBV7-8 | CASTGLPQAERRLEQFF | TGTGCCAGCACCGGACTACCCCAGGCTGAGCGCAGACTGGAGCAGTTCTTC
- | - | TRBJ2-7 | TRBV7-2 | CASSHTVGEQYF | TGTGCCAGCAGCCACACGGTCGGCGAGCAGTACTTC
- | - | TRBJ1-6 | TRBV4-1 | CASSQDRSGNNSPLHF | TGCGCCAGCAGCCAAGATCGAAGTGGGAATAATTCACCCCTCCACTTT
- | - | TRBJ1-5 | TRBV7-6 | CASSLEFGGNQPQHF | TGTGCCAGCAGCTTAGAGTTCGGGGGCAATCAGCCCCAGCATTTT
TRBD2 | many | TRBJ2-2 | TRBV9 | CASSPFTSGVNTGELFF | TGTGCCAGCAGTCCCTTTACTAGCGGGGTGAACACCGGGGAGCTGTTTTTT
TRBD1 | - | TRBJ1-4 | TRBV5-4 | CASRDRGATNEKLFF | TGTGCCAGCCGGGACAGGGGAGCAACTAATGAAAAACTGTTTTTT
- | - | TRBJ1-1 | TRBV5-4 | CASSHMGGLNTEAFF | TGTGCCAGCAGTCACATGGGGGGATTGAACACTGAAGCTTTCTTT
- | once | TRBJ1-3 | TRBV9 | CASSPQGAYSGNTIYF | TGTGCCAGCAGCCCACAAGGGGCCTACTCTGGAAACACCATATATTTT
- | - | TRBJ2-7 | TRBV4-1 | CASSRPGTQTYEQYF | TGCGCCAGCAGCCGCCCCGGGACCCAGACATACGAGCAGTACTTC
TRBD1 | - | TRBJ2-1 | TRBV7-2 | CASSLATGQGVNEQFF | TGTGCCAGCAGCTTAGCAACGGGACAGGGGGTCAATGAGCAGTTCTTC
TRBD1 | - | TRBJ2-7 | TRBV6-1 | CASSLGTGREQYF | TGTGCCAGCAGCCTTGGGACAGGGAGGGAGCAGTACTTC
TRBD1 | few | TRBJ1-4 | TRBV7-9 | CASSLRDRGDEKLFF | TGTGCCAGCAGTCTCCGGGACAGGGGGGATGAAAAACTGTTTTTT
- | - | TRBJ2-5 | TRBV15 | CATSRDSGAAETQYF | TGTGCCACCAGCAGAGATTCTGGGGCGGCCGAGACCCAGTACTTC
- | - | TRBJ1-5 | TRBV28 | CASSYPQGISNQPQHF | TGTGCCAGCAGTTACCCCCAGGGAATTAGCAATCAGCCCCAGCATTTT
- | once | TRBJ2-7 | TRBV7-9 | CASSPGRTYGEQYF | TGTGCCAGCAGCCCCGGCCGGACCTATGGTGAGCAGTACTTC
- | - | TRBJ1-6 | TRBV5-1 | CASSLIQGFGSPLHF | TGCGCCAGCAGCTTGATCCAGGGCTTCGGTTCACCCCTCCACTTT
- | - | TRBJ2-7 | TRBV5-8 | CASSGPYLESNEQYF | TGTGCCAGCAGCGGACCATATTTGGAGTCCAACGAGCAGTACTTC
- | - | TRBJ1-6 | TRBV7-2 | CASSLERDSPLHF | TGTGCCAGCAGCTTAGAGCGTGATTCACCCCTCCACTTT
- | - | TRBJ1-2 | TRBV5-6 | CASSYIAGARVGYTF | TGTGCCAGCAGCTACATAGCGGGGGCTAGGGTTGGCTACACCTTC
- | - | TRBJ1-1 | TRBV27 | CASRRGTNTEAFF | TGTGCCAGCAGAAGGGGCACGAACACTGAAGCTTTCTTT
- | - | TRBJ2-7 | TRBV18 | CASSPVRALDHEQYF | TGTGCCAGCTCACCAGTCCGGGCCCTTGATCACGAGCAGTACTTC